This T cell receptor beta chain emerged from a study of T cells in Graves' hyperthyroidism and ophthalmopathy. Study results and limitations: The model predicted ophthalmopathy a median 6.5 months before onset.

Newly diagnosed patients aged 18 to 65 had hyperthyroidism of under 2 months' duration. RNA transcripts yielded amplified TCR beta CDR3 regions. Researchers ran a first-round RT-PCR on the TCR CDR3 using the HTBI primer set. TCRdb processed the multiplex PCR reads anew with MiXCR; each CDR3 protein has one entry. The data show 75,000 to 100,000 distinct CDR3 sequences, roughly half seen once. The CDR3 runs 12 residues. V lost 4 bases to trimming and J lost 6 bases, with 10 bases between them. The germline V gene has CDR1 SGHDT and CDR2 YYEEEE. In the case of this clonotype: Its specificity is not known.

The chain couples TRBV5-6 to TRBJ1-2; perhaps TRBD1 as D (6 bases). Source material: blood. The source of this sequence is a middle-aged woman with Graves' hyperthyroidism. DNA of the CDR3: TGTGCCAGCAGCAGCTACAGGGATGGCTACACCTTC. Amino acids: CASSSYRDGYTF.